The rows below give T cell receptor beta chains drawn from one sample of a study of CD8 T cells in Susac syndrome. TCRdb processed the immunoSEQ multiplex PCR reads anew with MiXCR; each CDR3 protein has one entry. The sample yields around 110,000 distinct CDR3 sequences, nearly 96% seen once. The specimen was CD4+ T cells from PBMCs. These receptors all come from a human donor with Susac syndrome. The CDR3 runs from the conserved cysteine through the conserved F or W.

V	CDR3
TRBV20-1	CSAAGTGAMQYF
TRBV25-1	CASSLRDRVSTDTQYF
TRBV24-1	CATERDTQYF
TRBV5-1	CASSLSATSGSGVYEQYF
TRBV6-2/TRBV6-3	CASSTWDTEAFF
TRBV28	CASSSGTLAYEQYF
TRBV5-4	CASSFRDPDTQYF
TRBV7-9	CASSLAPNPPDTEAFF
TRBV29-1	CSVVSGSETQYF
TRBV24-1	CATRGAGDLETQYF
TRBV20-1	CSARDGKRRTEAFF
TRBV14	CASSPRGGVIPGELFF
TRBV27	CASSTRGLGSYNEQFF
TRBV27	CASSFLSTDTQYF
TRBV20-1	CSASQGADTQYF
TRBV6-5	CASSARTGTLETQYF
TRBV6-6	CASSPLLSTEAFF
TRBV28	CASTPLGVHQPQHF
TRBV3-1	CASRPGTSGSYEQYF
TRBV10-3	CAITEGRLAGVGGETQYF
TRBV7-2	CASSRAGGPDTQYF
TRBV7-3	CASSLATATNEKLFF
TRBV18	CASSPSGTTAYEQYF
TRBV15	CATSRDPGRGETQYF
TRBV5-6	CASSPTIPTDTQYF
TRBV25-1	CASSEWRGETQYF
TRBV7-8	CASSLITGAEQFF
TRBV28	CASSPPYGSIYGYTF
TRBV3-1	CASSPQLDEQFF
TRBV30	CAWSGVGGGEQFF